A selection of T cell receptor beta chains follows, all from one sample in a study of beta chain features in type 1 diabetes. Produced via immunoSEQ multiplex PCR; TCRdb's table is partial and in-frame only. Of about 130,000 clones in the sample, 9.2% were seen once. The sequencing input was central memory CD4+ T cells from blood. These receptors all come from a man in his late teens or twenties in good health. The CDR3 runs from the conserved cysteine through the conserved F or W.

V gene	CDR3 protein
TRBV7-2	CASSLMGQGDEKLFF
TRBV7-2	CASSPPGLTDTQYF
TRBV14	CASSPRTSGEQFF
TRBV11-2	CASSRQEGGYTF
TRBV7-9	CASSFASDADTQYF
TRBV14	CASSGRLAGMPGELFF
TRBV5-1	CASTGTTGSPEAFF
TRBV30	CAWSLGQTSNQPQHF
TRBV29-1	CSVEKGTGSSYNEQFF
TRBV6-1	CASSERGPEKLFF
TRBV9	CASSATPRQGASGYTF
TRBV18	CASSRGTANLEAFF
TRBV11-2	CASSSIVWSGTKIQETQYF
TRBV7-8	CASSPDSNYGYTF
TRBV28	CASSPVSRGGSTDTQYF
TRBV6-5	CASSARGQGGEKLFF
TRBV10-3	CAISESLGQGIGQYF
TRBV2	CASRGTGTGTEAFF
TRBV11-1	CASSLGGSVNSPLHF
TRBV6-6	CASSRTRTGSETQYF
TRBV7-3	CASSPRVDSNEQFF
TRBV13	CASSLWDRYSGNTIYF
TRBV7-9	CASSPPEGQETQYF
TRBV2	CASNPQRGVGTQYF
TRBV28	CASIQQGNQPQHF
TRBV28	CASVDSKSYEQYF
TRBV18	CASSPVANTEAFF
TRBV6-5	CASRDRGIGPQHF
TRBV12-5	CASGLGLAGGLETQYF
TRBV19	CASTPQGRNEQFF
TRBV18	CASSPRPYPTYEQYF
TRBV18	CASSLNRASTDTQYF
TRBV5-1	CASSFAQGSHEQYF
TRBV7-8	CASSSGEISYEQYF
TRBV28	CASSSIPGAQETQYF
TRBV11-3	CASSLAGPDTQYF
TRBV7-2	CASSSTGDGQPQHF
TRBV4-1	CASSQDTGDYGYTF
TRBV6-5	CASSSPPGGDYGYTF
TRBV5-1	CASSYSEDNEQFF
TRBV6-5	CASSYMGQGLGYTF
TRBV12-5	CASALGTSGGVDTQYF
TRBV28	CASSLDRGGYSNQPQHF
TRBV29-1	CSVETLAGGGTDTQYF
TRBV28	CASSLGGRSYEQYF
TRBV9	CASSVGQGGAYNEQFF
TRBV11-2	CASSLTGQGGEQYF
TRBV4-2	CASSQGAGAGDEKLFF
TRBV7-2	CASSFQPGQGAGETQYF
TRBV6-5	CASSRPGHPTDTQYF
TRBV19	CASRGLWNEQYF
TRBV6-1	CASVDGGNYEQYF
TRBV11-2	CASSRDSPYEQYF
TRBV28	CASSPPRGEQYF